This T cell receptor beta chain is drawn from a study of cytotoxic CD8 clonotypes in ibrutinib-treated CLL. Method: immunoSEQ multiplex PCR; TCRdb's copy keeps in-frame clones and lacks some. This sample has some 30,000 clones; about 80% occur once, and the top ten carry 51%. V trimming: 4 bases; J trimming: 8 bases; junction bases outside the gene matches: 11. This CDR3 has 15 residues. In germline, CDR1 is LNHDA, CDR2 SQIVND (reference sequence). Findings and limits, study-wide: The clonality rise at ibrutinib response reflected private clonotype expansion. Patients had baseline clonality above age-matched healthy donors, and this clonality moved with circulating CD8+ T-cell counts. Different sampling times were used for sustained-remission and progressing patients.

From cryopreserved PBMCs came approximately 1.9 micrograms of genomic DNA used for TCR beta libraries. A note on this clone: What it binds is not known.

The TCR originated in a human donor with chronic lymphocytic leukemia. The sequencing used PBMCs, collected after 36 months of ibrutinib treatment. This chain joins TRBV19 and TRBJ1-2, with TRBD1 matching over 9 bases. The CDR3 DNA reads TGTGCCAGTAGTACCCCCGGGACAGGGATTGGGGGCTACACCTTC. Encoded protein: CASSTPGTGIGGYTF.